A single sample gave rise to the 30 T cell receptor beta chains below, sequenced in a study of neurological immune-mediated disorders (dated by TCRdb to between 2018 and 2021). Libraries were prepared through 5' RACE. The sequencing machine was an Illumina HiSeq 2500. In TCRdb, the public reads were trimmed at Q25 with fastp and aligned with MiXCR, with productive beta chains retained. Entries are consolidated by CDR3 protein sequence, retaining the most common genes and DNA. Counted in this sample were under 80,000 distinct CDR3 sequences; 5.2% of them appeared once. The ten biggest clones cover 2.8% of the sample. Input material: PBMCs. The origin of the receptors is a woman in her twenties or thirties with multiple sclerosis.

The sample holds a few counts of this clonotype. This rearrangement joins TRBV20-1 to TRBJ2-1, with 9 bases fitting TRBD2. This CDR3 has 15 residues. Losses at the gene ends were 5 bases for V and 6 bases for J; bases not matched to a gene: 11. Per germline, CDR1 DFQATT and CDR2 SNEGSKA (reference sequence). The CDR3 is CSAGTGRGGGNEQFF. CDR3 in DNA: TGCAGTGCTGGTACAGGGCGGGGGGGCGGCAATGAGCAGTTCTTC.

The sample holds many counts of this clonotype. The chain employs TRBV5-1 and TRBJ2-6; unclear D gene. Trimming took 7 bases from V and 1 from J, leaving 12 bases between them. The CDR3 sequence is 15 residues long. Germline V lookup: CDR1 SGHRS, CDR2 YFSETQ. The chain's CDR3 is CASAYIISGANVLTF. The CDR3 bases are TGCGCCAGCGCCTACATTATTTCTGGGGCCAACGTCCTGACTTTC.

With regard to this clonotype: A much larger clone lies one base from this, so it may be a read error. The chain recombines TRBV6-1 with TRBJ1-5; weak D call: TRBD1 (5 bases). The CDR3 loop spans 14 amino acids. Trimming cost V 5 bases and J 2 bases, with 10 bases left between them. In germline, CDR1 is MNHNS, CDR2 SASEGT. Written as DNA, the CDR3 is TGTGCCAGCAGTCGGCCCAGGGGCAATCAGCCCCAGCATTTT. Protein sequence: CASSRPRGNQPQHF.

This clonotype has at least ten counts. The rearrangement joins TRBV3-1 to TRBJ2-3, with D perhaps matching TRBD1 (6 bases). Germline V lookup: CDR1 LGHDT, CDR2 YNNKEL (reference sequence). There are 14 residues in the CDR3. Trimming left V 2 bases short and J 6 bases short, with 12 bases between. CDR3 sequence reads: CASSQNQGKDTQYF. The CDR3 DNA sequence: TGTGCCAGCAGCCAAAACCAGGGGAAGGATACGCAGTATTTT.

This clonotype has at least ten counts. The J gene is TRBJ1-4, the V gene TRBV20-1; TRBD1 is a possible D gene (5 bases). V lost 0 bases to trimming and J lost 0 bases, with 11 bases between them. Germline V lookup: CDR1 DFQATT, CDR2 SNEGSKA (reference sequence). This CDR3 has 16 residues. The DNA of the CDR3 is TGCAGTGCTAGAGACAGGGAAGGGGCAACTAATGAAAAACTGTTTTTT. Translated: CSARDREGATNEKLFF.

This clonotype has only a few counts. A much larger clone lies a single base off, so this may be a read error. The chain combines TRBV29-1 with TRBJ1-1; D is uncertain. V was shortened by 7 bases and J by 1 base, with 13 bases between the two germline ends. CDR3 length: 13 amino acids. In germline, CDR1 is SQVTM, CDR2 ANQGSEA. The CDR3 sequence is CSGEGLENTEAFF. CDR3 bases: TGCAGCGGCGAGGGTTTAGAGAACACTGAAGCTTTCTTT.

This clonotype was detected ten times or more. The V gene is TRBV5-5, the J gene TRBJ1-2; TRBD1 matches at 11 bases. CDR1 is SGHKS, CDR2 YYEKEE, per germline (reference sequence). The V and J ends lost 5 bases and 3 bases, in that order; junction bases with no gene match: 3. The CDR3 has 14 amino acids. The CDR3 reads CASRRTGGDYGYTF. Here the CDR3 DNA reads TGTGCCAGCAGACGGACAGGGGGCGACTATGGCTACACCTTC.

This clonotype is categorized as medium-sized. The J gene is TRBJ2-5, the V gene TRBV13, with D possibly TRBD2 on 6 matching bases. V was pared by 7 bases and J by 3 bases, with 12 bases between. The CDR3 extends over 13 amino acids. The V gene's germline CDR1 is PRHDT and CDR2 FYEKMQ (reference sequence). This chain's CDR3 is CASTNRGEETQYF. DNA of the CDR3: TGTGCCAGCACCAATCGCGGGGAAGAGACCCAGTACTTC.

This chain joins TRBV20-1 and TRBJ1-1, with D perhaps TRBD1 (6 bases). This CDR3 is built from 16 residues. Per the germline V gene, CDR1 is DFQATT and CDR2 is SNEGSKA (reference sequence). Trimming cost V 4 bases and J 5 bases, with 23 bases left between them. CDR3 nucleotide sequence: TGCAGTGCTATCGATTACAGGGTGGTAGGGAAAACTGAAGCTTTCTTT. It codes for CSAIDYRVVGKTEAFF.

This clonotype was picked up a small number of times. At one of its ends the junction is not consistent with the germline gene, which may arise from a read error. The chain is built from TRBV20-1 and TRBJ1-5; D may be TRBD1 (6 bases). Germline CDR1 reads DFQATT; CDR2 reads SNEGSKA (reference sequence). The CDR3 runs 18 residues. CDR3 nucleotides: TGCAGTGCTAGAGATTATAGTATGCCAGGGGAGGGCAATCAGCCCCAGAATTTT. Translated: CSARDYSMPGEGNQPQNF.

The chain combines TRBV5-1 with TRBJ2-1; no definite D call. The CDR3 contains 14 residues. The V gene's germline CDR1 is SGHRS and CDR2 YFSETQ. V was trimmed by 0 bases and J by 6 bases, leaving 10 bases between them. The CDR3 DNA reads TGCGCCAGCAGCTTGGTGGGATTCGGCAATGAGCAGTTCTTC. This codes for CASSLVGFGNEQFF.

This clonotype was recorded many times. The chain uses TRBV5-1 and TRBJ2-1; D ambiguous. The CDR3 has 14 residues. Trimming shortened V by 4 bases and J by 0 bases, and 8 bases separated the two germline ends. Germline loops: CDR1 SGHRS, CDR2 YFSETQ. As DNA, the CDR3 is TGCGCCAGCAGCCCATATAGCTCCTACAATGAGCAGTTCTTC. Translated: CASSPYSSYNEQFF.

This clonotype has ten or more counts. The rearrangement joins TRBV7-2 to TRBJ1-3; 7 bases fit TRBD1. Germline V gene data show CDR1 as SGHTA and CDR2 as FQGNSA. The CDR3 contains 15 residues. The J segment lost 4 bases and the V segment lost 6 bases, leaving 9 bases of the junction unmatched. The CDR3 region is CASSRRGGDGNTIYF. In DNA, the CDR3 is TGTGCCAGCAGTCGGAGAGGGGGCGACGGAAACACCATATATTTT.

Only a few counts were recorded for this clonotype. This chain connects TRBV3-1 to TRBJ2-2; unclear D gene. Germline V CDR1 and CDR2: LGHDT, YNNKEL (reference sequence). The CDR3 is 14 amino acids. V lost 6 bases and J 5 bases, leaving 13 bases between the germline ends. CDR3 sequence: CASSHYGRTGELFF. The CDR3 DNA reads TGTGCCAGCAGTCACTACGGGCGTACCGGGGAGCTGTTTTTT.

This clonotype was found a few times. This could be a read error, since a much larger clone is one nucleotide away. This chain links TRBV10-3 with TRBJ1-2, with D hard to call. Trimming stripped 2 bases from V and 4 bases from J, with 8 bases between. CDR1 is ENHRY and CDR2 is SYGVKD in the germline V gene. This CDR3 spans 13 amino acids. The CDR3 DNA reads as TGTGCCATCAGTGAGGGAAAGGTCTATGGCTACACCTTC. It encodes CAISEGKVYGYTF.

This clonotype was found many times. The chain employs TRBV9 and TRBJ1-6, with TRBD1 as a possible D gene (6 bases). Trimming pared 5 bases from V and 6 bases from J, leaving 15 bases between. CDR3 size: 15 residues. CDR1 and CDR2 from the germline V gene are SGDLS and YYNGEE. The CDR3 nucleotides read TGTGCCAGCAGTAAAACAGGGCCCGGTAATTCACCCCTCCACTTT. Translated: CASSKTGPGNSPLHF.

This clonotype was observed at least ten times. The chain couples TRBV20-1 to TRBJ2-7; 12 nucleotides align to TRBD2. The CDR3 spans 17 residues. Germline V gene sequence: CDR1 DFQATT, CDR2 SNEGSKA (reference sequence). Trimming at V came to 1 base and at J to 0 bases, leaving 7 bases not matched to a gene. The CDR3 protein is CSARVGLAGPLSYEQYF. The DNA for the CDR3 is TGCAGTGCTAGAGTAGGACTAGCGGGGCCCCTCTCCTACGAGCAGTACTTC.

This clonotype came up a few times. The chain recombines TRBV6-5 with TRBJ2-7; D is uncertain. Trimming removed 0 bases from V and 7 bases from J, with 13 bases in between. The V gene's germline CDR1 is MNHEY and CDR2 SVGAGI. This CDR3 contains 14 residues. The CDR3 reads CASSYSNRRGEQYF. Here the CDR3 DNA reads TGTGCCAGCAGTTACTCGAATAGGCGAGGAGAGCAGTACTTC.

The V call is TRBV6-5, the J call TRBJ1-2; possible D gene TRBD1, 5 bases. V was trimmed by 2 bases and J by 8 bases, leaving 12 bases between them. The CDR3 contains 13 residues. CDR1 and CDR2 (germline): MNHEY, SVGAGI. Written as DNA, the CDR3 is TGTGCCAGCAGTTACGGGCCCTGGGACGGCTACACCTTC. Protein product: CASSYGPWDGYTF.

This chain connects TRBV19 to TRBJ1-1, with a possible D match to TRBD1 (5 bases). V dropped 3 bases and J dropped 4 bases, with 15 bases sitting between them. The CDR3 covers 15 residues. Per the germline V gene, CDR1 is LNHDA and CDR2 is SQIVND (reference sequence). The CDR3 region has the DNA TGTGCCAGTAGTATTGGGCTGGGGGGTAGCACTGAAGCTTTCTTT. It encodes CASSIGLGGSTEAFF.

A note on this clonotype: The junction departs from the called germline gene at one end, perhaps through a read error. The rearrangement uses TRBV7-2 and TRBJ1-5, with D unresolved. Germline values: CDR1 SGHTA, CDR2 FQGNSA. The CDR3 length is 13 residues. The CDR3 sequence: CASSLISDQPQNF. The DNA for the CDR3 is TGTGCCAGCAGCCTTATTAGTGATCAGCCCCAGAATTTT.

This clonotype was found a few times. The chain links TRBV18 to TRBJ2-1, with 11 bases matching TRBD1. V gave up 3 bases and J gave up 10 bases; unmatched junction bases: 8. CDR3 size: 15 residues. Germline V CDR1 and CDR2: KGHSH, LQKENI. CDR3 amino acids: CASSPIGQGANEQFF. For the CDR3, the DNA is TGTGCCAGCTCACCTATTGGACAGGGGGCTAACGAGCAGTTCTTC.

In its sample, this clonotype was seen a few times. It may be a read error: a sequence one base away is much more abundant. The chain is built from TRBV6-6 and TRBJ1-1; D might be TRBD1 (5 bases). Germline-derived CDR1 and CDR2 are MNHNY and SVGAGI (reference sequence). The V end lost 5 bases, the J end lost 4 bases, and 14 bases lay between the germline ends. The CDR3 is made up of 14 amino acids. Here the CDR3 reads CASSPKERGTEAFF. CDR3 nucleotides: TGTGCCAGCAGTCCAAAGGAAAGGGGCACTGAAGCTTTCTTT.

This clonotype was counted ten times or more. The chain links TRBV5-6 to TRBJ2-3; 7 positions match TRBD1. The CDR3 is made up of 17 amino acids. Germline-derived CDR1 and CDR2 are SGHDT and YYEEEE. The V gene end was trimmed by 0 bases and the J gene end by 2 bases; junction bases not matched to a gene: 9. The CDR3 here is CASSLGGTVPTTDTQYF. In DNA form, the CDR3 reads TGTGCCAGCAGCTTGGGGGGGACAGTTCCCACCACAGATACGCAGTATTTT. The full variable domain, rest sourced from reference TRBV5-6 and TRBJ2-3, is DAGVTQSPTHLIKTRGQQVTLRCSPKSGHDTVSWYQQALGQGPQFIFQYYEEEERQRGNFPDRFSGHQFPNYSSELNVNALLLGDSALYLCASSLGGTVPTTDTQYFGPGTRLTVL.

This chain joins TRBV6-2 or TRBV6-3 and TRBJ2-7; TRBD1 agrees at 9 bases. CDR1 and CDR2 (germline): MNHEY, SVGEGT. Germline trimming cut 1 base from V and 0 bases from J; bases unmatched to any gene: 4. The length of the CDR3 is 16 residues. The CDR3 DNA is TGTGCCAGCAGTTACTTGGGACAGGGACGCTCCTACGAGCAGTACTTC. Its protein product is CASSYLGQGRSYEQYF.

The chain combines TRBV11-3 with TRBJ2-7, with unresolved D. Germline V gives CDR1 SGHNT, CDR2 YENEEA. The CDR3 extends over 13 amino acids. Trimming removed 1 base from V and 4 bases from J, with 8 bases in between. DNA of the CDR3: TGTGCCAGCAGCTTAGCGACGAATTACGAGCAGTACTTC. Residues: CASSLATNYEQYF.

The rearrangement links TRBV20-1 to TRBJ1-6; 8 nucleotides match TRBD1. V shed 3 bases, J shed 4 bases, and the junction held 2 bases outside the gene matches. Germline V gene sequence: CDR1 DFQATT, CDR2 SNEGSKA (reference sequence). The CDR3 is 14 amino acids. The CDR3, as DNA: TGCAGTGCTAGTGACAGGGGTTATAATTCACCCCTCCACTTT. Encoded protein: CSASDRGYNSPLHF.

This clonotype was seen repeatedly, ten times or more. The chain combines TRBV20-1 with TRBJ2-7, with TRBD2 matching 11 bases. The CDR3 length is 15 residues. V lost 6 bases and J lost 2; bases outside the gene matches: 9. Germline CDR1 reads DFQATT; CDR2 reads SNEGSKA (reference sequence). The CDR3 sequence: CSALRGLAATYEQYF. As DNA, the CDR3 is TGCAGTGCCCTTAGGGGACTAGCGGCAACCTACGAGCAGTACTTC.

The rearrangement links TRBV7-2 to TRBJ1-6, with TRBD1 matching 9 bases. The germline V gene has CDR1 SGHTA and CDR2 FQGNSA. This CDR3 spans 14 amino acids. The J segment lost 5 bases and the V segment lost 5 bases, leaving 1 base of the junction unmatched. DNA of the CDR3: TGTGCCAGCAGCCGGACAGGGGATAATTCACCCCTCCACTTT. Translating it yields CASSRTGDNSPLHF.

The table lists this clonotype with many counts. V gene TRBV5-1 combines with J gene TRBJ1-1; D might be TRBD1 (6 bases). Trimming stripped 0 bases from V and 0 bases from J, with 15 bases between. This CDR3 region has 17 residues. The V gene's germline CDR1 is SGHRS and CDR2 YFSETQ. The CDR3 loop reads CASSLDPGHSMNTEAFF. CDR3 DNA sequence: TGCGCCAGCAGCTTGGACCCGGGACATAGCATGAACACTGAAGCTTTCTTT.